This passage covers 2 T cell receptor beta chains from one sample sequenced in a study of cytomegalovirus exposure and HLA in healthy donors. Vbeta (60) and Jbeta (13) primers were used in the PCR. The method was immunoSEQ multiplex PCR; TCRdb's version includes in-frame clones alone and lacks a portion of them. This specimen shows more than 90,000 clones; the ten leading clones hold approximately 3.7%. The sequenced sample consisted of PBMCs. These receptors were collected from a man aged 30 to 39 in good health and CMV-seronegative.

V and J are TRBV25-1 and TRBJ2-1; no clear D. The CDR3 has 15 residues. Germline V CDR1 and CDR2: MGHDK, SYGVNS. V lost 1 base to trimming and J lost 2 bases, with 9 bases between them. DNA for the CDR3: TGTGCCAGCAGTGAATTCGGTGTTACCTACAATGAGCAGTTCTTC. Translating gives CASSEFGVTYNEQFF.

This sequence joins TRBV30 and TRBJ2-5, with D possibly TRBD1 on 6 matching bases. The germline gives CDR1 GTSNPN, CDR2 SVGIG (reference sequence). V lost 0 bases to trimming and J lost 2 bases, with 16 bases between them. The CDR3 runs 16 residues. CDR3 sequence (DNA): TGTGCCTGGAGTGTGTCTAGGACAGACTTACAAGAGACCCAGTACTTC. Its protein is CAWSVSRTDLQETQYF.